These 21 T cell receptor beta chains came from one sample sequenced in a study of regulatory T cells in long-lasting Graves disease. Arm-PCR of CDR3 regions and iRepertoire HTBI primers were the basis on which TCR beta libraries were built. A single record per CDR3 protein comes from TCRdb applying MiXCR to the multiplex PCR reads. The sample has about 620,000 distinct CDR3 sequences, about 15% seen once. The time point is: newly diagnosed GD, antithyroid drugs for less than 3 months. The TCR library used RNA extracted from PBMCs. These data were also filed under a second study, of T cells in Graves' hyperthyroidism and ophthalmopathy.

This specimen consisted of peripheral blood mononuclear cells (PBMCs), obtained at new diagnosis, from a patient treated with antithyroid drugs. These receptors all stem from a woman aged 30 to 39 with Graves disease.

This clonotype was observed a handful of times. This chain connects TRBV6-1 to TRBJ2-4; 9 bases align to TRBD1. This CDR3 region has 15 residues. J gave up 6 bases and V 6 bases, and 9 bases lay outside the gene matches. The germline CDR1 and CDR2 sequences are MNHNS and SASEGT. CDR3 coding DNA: TGTGCCAGCAGCCCCCCGGGACAGGGCACAAACATTCAGTACTTC. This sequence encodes CASSPPGQGTNIQYF.

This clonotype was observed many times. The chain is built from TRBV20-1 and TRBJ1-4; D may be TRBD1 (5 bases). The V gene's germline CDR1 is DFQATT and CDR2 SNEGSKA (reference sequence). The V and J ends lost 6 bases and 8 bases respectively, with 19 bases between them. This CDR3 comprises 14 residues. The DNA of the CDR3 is TGCAGTGCCAGGAGGTGGCAGAGGGACGAAAAACTGTTTTTT. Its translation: CSARRWQRDEKLFF.

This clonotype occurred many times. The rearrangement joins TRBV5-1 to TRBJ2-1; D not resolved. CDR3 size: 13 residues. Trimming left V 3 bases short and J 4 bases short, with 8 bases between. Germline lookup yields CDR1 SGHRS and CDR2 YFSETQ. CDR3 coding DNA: TGCGCCAGCAGCTCGGACGGATACAATGAGCAGTTCTTC. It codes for CASSSDGYNEQFF.

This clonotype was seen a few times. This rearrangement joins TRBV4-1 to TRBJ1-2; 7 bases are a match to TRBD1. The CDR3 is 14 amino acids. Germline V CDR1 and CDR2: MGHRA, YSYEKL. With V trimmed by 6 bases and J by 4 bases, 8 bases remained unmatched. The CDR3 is CASSPDRWTYGYTF. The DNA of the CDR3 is TGCGCCAGCAGTCCGGACAGGTGGACCTATGGCTACACCTTC.

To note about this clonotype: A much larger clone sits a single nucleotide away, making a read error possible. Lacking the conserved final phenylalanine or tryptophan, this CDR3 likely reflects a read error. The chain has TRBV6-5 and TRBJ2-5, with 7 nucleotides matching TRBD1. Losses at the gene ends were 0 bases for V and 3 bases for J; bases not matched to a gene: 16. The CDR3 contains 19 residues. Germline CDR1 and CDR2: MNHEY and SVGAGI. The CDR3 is CASSYSKGGPRSYKETQYS. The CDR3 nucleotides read TGTGCCAGCAGTTACTCAAAAGGGGGCCCAAGGAGTTACAAAGAGACCCAGTACTCC.

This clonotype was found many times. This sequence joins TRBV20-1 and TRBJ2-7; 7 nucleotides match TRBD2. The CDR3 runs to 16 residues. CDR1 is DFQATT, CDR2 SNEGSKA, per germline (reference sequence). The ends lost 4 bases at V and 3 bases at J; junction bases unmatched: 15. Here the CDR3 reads CSATAAEPSGGYEQYF. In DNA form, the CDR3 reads TGCAGTGCTACCGCCGCGGAGCCTAGCGGAGGCTACGAGCAGTACTTC.

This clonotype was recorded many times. As DNA, the CDR3 is TGTGCCAGCAGTCTCACTAGTTTTGACTACAATGAGCAGTTCTTC. It is translated as CASSLTSFDYNEQFF. The chain couples TRBV28 to TRBJ2-1; D is perhaps TRBD2 (5 bases). The CDR3 contains 15 residues. V was cut by 5 bases and J by 3 bases, with 14 bases left in between. Germline V lookup: CDR1 MDHEN, CDR2 SYDVKM.

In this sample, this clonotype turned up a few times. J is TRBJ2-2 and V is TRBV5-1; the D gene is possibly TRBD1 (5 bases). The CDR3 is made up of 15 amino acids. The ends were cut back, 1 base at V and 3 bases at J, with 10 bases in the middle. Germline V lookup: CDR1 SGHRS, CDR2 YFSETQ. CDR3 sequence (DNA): TGCGCCAGCAGCTTGCAGGGTGTCGACACCGGGGAGCTGTTTTTT. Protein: CASSLQGVDTGELFF.

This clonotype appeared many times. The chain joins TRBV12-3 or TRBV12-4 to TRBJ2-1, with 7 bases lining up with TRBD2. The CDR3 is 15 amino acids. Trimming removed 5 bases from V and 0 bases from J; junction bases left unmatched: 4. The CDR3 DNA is TGTGCCAGCAGTCGGCGGGGGAGCTCCTACAATGAGCAGTTCTTC. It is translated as CASSRRGSSYNEQFF.

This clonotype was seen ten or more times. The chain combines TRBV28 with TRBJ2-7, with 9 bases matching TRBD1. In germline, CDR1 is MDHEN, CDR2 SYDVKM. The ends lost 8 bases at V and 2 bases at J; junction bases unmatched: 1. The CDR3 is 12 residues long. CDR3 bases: TGTGCCAGCCGACAGGGGGCCTACGAGCAGTACTTC. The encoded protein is CASRQGAYEQYF.

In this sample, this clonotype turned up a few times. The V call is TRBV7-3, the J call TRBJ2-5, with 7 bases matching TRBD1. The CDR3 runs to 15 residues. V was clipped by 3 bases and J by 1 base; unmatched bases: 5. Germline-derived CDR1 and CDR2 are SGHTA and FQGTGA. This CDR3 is CASSFIGQVQETQYF. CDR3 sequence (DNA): TGTGCCAGCAGCTTCATCGGACAGGTCCAAGAGACCCAGTACTTC. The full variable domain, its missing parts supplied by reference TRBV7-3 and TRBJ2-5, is GAGVSQTPSNKVTEKGKYVELRCDPISGHTALYWYRQSLGQGPEFLIYFQGTGAADDSGLPNDRFFAVRPEGSVSTLKIQRTERGDSAVYLCASSFIGQVQETQYFGPGTRLLVL.

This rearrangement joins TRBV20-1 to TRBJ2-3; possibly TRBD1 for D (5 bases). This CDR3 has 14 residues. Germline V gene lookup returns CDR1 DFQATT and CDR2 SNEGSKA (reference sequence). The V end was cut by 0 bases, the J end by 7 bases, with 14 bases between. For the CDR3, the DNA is TGCAGTGCTAGAGATAGGACACAGACCTATACGCAGTATTTT. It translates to CSARDRTQTYTQYF.

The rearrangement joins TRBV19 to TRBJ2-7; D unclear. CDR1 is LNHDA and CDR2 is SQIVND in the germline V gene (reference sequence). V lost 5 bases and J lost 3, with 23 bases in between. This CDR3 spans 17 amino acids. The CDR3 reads CASSFSPGRVAYYEQYF. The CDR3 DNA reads TGTGCCAGTAGTTTCTCCCCCGGTCGAGTCGCGTACTACGAGCAGTACTTC.

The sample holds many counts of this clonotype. CDR3 bases: TGTGCCAGCCAGGGCAACAGCCTCTCACGCGAAGCTTTCTTT. Its translation: CASQGNSLSREAFF. V usage is TRBV11-2 and J usage is TRBJ1-1; D possibly corresponds to TRBD1 (5 bases). Trimming removed 8 bases at V and 8 bases at J, with 21 bases between. CDR1 is SGHAT and CDR2 is FQNNGV in the germline V gene. This CDR3 is built from 14 residues.

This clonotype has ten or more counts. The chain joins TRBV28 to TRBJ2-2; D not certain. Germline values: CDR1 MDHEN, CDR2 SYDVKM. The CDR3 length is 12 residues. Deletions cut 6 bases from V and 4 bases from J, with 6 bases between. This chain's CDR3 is CASRRVTGELFF. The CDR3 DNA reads TGTGCCAGCAGAAGGGTCACCGGGGAGCTGTTTTTT.

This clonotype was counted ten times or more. The CDR3, as DNA: TGTGCCAGCAGCCCTGGACAGGGCCAACAAGAGACCCAGTACTTC. Its protein product is CASSPGQGQQETQYF. The chain couples TRBV11-3 to TRBJ2-5, with 8 bases lining up with TRBD1. Germline lookup yields CDR1 SGHNT and CDR2 YENEEA. The V gene end was trimmed by 5 bases and the J gene end by 2 bases; junction bases not matched to a gene: 7. This CDR3 has 15 amino acids.

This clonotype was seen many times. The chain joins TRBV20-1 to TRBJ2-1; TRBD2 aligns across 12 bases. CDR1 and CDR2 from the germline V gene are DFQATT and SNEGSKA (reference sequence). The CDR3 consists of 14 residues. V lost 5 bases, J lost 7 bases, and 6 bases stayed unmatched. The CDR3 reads CSAGRLAGDNEQFF. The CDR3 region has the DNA TGCAGTGCTGGGCGACTAGCGGGAGATAATGAGCAGTTCTTC.

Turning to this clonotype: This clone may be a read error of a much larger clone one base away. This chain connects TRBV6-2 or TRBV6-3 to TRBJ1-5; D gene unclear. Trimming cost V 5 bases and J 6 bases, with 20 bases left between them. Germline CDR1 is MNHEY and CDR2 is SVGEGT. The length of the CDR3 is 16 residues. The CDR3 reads CASSDYPLRSPQPQHF. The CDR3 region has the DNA TGTGCCAGCAGTGACTATCCGCTGAGGAGTCCTCAGCCCCAGCATTTT.

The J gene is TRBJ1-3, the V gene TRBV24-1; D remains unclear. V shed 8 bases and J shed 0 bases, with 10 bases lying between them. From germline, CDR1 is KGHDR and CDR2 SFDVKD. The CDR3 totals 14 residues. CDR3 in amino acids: CATKDWVSGNTIYF. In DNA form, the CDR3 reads TGTGCCACCAAAGATTGGGTCTCTGGAAACACCATATATTTT.

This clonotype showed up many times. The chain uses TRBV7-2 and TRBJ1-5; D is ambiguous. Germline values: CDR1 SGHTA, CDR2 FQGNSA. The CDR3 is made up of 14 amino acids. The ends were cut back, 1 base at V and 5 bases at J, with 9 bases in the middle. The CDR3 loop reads CASSLGSLDQPQHF. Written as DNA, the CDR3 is TGTGCCAGCAGCTTAGGTTCCTTAGATCAGCCCCAGCATTTT.

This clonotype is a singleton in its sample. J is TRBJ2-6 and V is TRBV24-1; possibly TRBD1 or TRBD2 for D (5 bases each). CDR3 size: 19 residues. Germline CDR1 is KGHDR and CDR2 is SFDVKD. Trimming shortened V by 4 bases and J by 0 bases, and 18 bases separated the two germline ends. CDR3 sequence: CATSDPGPKSSSGANVLTF. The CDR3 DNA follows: TGTGCCACCAGTGACCCGGGACCGAAAAGCTCCTCTGGGGCCAACGTCCTGACTTTC.